The 30 T cell receptor beta chains below were found in one sample sequenced in a study of blood T cell repertoires in COVID-19. Here immunoSEQ multiplex PCR was the method, and the copy in TCRdb shows in-frame clones only, minus some. This sample has about 320,000 clones, with around 90% found just once. Sequencing was carried out using PBMCs or T cells enriched from blood (not recorded which). The receptors come from a man aged 55 to 70 who had recovered from COVID-19.

This chain uses TRBV11-2 with TRBJ2-1, with 7 bases that match TRBD1. Germline lookup yields CDR1 SGHAT and CDR2 FQNNGV. Losses at the gene ends were 2 bases for V and 5 bases for J; bases not matched to a gene: 3. The CDR3 covers 14 residues. The CDR3 bases are TGTGCCAGCAGCTTATCCGGGACAGACAATGAGCAGTTCTTC. Protein: CASSLSGTDNEQFF.

V gene TRBV18 combines with J gene TRBJ1-1, with 7 bases that match TRBD1. CDR1 KGHSH and CDR2 LQKENI come from the germline V gene. Losses at the gene ends were 1 base for V and 5 bases for J; bases not matched to a gene: 7. This CDR3 is built from 15 residues. CDR3 region: CASSPLGTAPTEAFF. CDR3 nucleotide sequence: TGTGCCAGCTCACCACTAGGGACAGCCCCGACTGAAGCTTTCTTT.

As DNA, the CDR3 is TGTGCCAGCAGCTTGACCGGACAGGGGGAAGCCAAAAACATTCAGTACTTC. It translates to CASSLTGQGEAKNIQYF. The V call is TRBV5-4, the J call TRBJ2-4; 10 positions match TRBD1. The CDR3 consists of 17 residues. The V gene's germline CDR1 is SGHNT and CDR2 YYREEE (reference sequence). The V gene end was trimmed by 1 base and the J gene end by 0 bases; junction bases not matched to a gene: 4.

This clone was seen only once. This chain uses TRBV5-1 with TRBJ2-6; 8 bases are shared with TRBD1. The CDR3 consists of 18 residues. Germline CDR1 is SGHRS and CDR2 is YFSETQ. The V segment lost 4 bases and the J segment 0 bases; nucleotides outside the gene matches: 9. CDR3 sequence (DNA): TGCGCCAGCAGCCTGTGGACAGGGCCATCCTCTGGGGCCAACGTCCTGACTTTC. This translates into CASSLWTGPSSGANVLTF.

This chain uses TRBV3-1 (or the pseudogene TRBV3-2) with TRBJ1-6, with a tentative D call TRBD1 (6 bases). The CDR3 has 15 amino acids. Trimming took 7 bases from V and 2 from J, leaving 12 bases between them. Germline lookup yields CDR1 LGHDT and CDR2 YNNKEL (reference sequence). The CDR3 nucleotides read TGTGCCAGCAAGCCCCAGGGGACCTATAATTCACCCCTCCACTTT. This gives the protein CASKPQGTYNSPLHF.

The chain links TRBV7-2 to TRBJ2-5; the match to TRBD1 covers 9 bases. CDR3 length: 15 amino acids. Germline lookup yields CDR1 SGHTA and CDR2 FQGNSA. Losses at the gene ends were 2 bases for V and 5 bases for J; bases not matched to a gene: 6. Here the CDR3 reads CASSLQQGAYETQYF. The CDR3 nucleotides read TGTGCCAGCAGCTTACAACAGGGGGCCTATGAGACCCAGTACTTC.

The rearrangement joins TRBV9 to TRBJ1-4, with D hard to call. Germline-derived CDR1 and CDR2 are SGDLS and YYNGEE. This CDR3 is built from 16 residues. Trimming removed 4 bases at V and 0 bases at J, with 13 bases between. For the CDR3, the DNA is TGTGCCAGCAGCCGCGGCGTGAGGGCAACTAATGAAAAACTGTTTTTT. Protein sequence: CASSRGVRATNEKLFF.

The chain recombines TRBV7-2 with TRBJ1-5; TRBD1 is a possible D gene (6 bases). Germline CDR1 and CDR2: SGHTA and FQGNSA. The length of the CDR3 is 15 residues. The V end was cut by 4 bases, the J end by 3 bases, with 13 bases between. CDR3 residues: CASSSSGTTNQPQHF. Here the CDR3 DNA reads TGTGCCAGCAGCTCCTCTGGGACAACCAATCAGCCCCAGCATTTT.

This chain uses TRBV10-3 with TRBJ1-2, with 7 bases fitting TRBD1. The V segment lost 0 bases and the J segment 5 bases; nucleotides outside the gene matches: 3. Germline V gene lookup returns CDR1 ENHRY and CDR2 SYGVKD. The CDR3 runs to 14 residues. CDR3 loop: CAISESEQGYGYTF. CDR3 in DNA: TGTGCCATCAGTGAGTCCGAACAGGGGTATGGCTACACCTTC.

The chain links TRBV4-2 to TRBJ2-1; 10 bases align to TRBD2. The ends lost 4 bases at V and 7 bases at J; junction bases unmatched: 7. There are 15 residues in the CDR3. Germline V gene lookup returns CDR1 LGHNA and CDR2 YNFKEQ. CDR3 loop: CASSLGLAEGNEQFF. The CDR3 DNA is TGTGCCAGCAGCCTAGGACTAGCGGAGGGGAATGAGCAGTTCTTC.

This clone came up a few times. The chain employs TRBV3-1 (or the pseudogene TRBV3-2) and TRBJ2-1, with D possibly TRBD1 on 5 matching bases. Germline V gene data show CDR1 as LGHDT and CDR2 as YNNKEL (reference sequence). This CDR3 comprises 14 residues. The germline V and J ends were trimmed by 3 bases and 7 bases, with 13 bases remaining between them. For the CDR3, the DNA is TGTGCCAGCAGCCAGGGCCATCAGGGTAATGAGCAGTTCTTC. This gives the protein CASSQGHQGNEQFF.

The chain joins TRBV30 to TRBJ2-1; D may be TRBD2 (6 bases). Looked up from germline, CDR1 is GTSNPN and CDR2 is SVGIG (reference sequence). Trimming stripped 2 bases from V and 3 bases from J, with 11 bases between. The CDR3 covers 14 residues. DNA of the CDR3: TGTGCCTGGAGTCTAGCGATAGACTACAATGAGCAGTTCTTC. Translated: CAWSLAIDYNEQFF.

CDR3 coding DNA: TGTGCCAGCAGTTCTAGCGGGGGAAGCACAGATACGCAGTATTTT. Residues: CASSSSGGSTDTQYF. The chain carries TRBV25-1 and TRBJ2-3; TRBD2 aligns across 10 bases. The CDR3 length is 15 residues. From germline, CDR1 is MGHDK and CDR2 SYGVNS. V gave up 5 bases and J gave up 0 bases; unmatched junction bases: 2.

This chain uses TRBV19 with TRBJ1-6; 8 nucleotides agree with TRBD1. V shed 3 bases, J shed 7 bases, and the junction held 11 bases outside the gene matches. Looked up from germline, CDR1 is LNHDA and CDR2 is SQIVND (reference sequence). This CDR3 has 17 amino acids. The CDR3 DNA reads TGTGCCAGTAGTATCTTTGGGACAGGAGACGTGAATTCACCCCTCCACTTT. Protein sequence: CASSIFGTGDVNSPLHF.

This clone has a single count. V gene TRBV27 combines with J gene TRBJ1-2; no clear D gene. Deletions cut 3 bases from V and 1 base from J, with 6 bases between. The CDR3 contains 13 residues. The germline V gene encodes CDR1 MNHEY and CDR2 SMNVEV (reference sequence). CDR3 DNA: TGTGCCAGCAGTTTGCGCCTTAACTATGGCTACACCTTC. Translation gives CASSLRLNYGYTF.

V gene TRBV4-2 combines with J gene TRBJ2-7; 7 bases line up with TRBD2. CDR1 LGHNA and CDR2 YNFKEQ come from the germline V gene. The CDR3 has 16 amino acids. The ends lost 4 bases at V and 1 base at J; junction bases unmatched: 10. The DNA for the CDR3 is TGTGCCAGCAGCCTAGCGGGCCTCACTTTTTCCTACGAGCAGTACTTC. Its protein is CASSLAGLTFSYEQYF.

The chain joins TRBV6-5 to TRBJ1-2, with D perhaps TRBD1 (5 bases). The germline gives CDR1 MNHEY, CDR2 SVGAGI. CDR3 length: 15 residues. V lost 4 bases, J lost 2 bases, and 14 bases lay in between. This chain's CDR3 is CASSFSGQGNYGYTF. The CDR3 coding sequence is TGTGCCAGCAGTTTCTCCGGGCAGGGCAACTATGGCTACACCTTC.

This chain joins TRBV12-3 or TRBV12-4 and TRBJ1-1; TRBD1 matches at 7 bases. The CDR3 is made up of 12 amino acids. Unmatched junction bases numbered 8, after V lost 5 bases and J lost 11 bases. The CDR3, as DNA: TGTGCCAGCAGTCGTGGACAGGTTGGGGCTTTCTTT. This encodes CASSRGQVGAFF.

The chain links TRBV9 to TRBJ2-2; perhaps TRBD1 as D (6 bases). Germline V gene sequence: CDR1 SGDLS, CDR2 YYNGEE. This CDR3 has 18 residues. Trimming took off 5 bases at V and 3 bases at J, with 23 bases between the two ends. CDR3 loop: CASSHRSLLNRDTGELFF. Here the CDR3 DNA reads TGTGCCAGCAGTCACCGGTCATTACTAAACAGGGACACCGGGGAGCTGTTTTTT.

This CDR3 is CAWRAYIGSHYNSPLHF. As DNA, the CDR3 is TGTGCCTGGAGAGCCTATATAGGGAGCCATTATAATTCACCCCTCCACTTT. The chain is built from TRBV30 and TRBJ1-6; D uncertain. The CDR3 contains 17 residues. Germline loops: CDR1 GTSNPN, CDR2 SVGIG (reference sequence). V was pared by 3 bases and J by 4 bases, with 19 bases between.

The V and J genes are TRBV27 and TRBJ1-3; D is ambiguous. This CDR3 has 14 residues. Per germline, CDR1 MNHEY and CDR2 SMNVEV (reference sequence). Trimming removed 2 bases from V and 2 bases from J, with 7 bases in between. Here the CDR3 DNA reads TGTGCCAGCAGTTTAGCGGGGACTGGAAACACCATATATTTT. This gives the protein CASSLAGTGNTIYF.

As for this clone: Within the sample, other DNA sequences also encode this same CDR3. The gene calls are TRBV24-1 and TRBJ2-1; D is possibly TRBD1 (6 bases). The CDR3 spans 13 residues. V lost 4 bases and J 7 bases, leaving 10 bases between the germline ends. Germline values: CDR1 KGHDR, CDR2 SFDVKD. The CDR3, as DNA: TGTGCCACCAGTGACCCGGGACAAAATGAGCAGTTCTTC. This translates into CATSDPGQNEQFF.

This chain joins TRBV7-2 and TRBJ2-1; TRBD2 matches 16 bases. The CDR3 runs 18 residues. The V segment lost 5 bases and the J segment 6 bases; nucleotides outside the gene matches: 10. Germline V lookup: CDR1 SGHTA, CDR2 FQGNSA. The CDR3 here is CASSPPGLAGGSGNEQFF. CDR3 DNA: TGTGCCAGCAGCCCCCCGGGACTAGCGGGAGGGTCGGGCAATGAGCAGTTCTTC.

V is TRBV6-1 and J is TRBJ1-2; D may be TRBD1 (5 bases). The V gene's germline CDR1 is MNHNS and CDR2 SASEGT. V was clipped by 2 bases and J by 2 bases, with 6 bases between them. The length of the CDR3 is 13 residues. The CDR3 is CASSEQGNYGYTF. CDR3 nucleotides: TGTGCCAGCAGTGAACAGGGCAACTATGGCTACACCTTC.

This chain connects TRBV6-2 or TRBV6-3 to TRBJ2-2; perhaps TRBD1 as D (6 bases). CDR1 is MNHEY, CDR2 SVGEGT, per germline. Trimming stripped 4 bases from V and 0 bases from J, with 15 bases between. The CDR3 runs to 17 residues. Written as DNA, the CDR3 is TGTGCCAGCAGTTCCCGCTCGACAGGAGCGAACACCGGGGAGCTGTTTTTT. It yields the protein CASSSRSTGANTGELFF.

The V call is TRBV2, the J call TRBJ1-6; 8 nucleotides agree with TRBD1. The CDR3 runs to 14 residues. CDR1 is SNHLY and CDR2 is FYNNEI in the germline V gene. V shed 2 bases, J shed 9 bases, and the junction held 3 bases outside the gene matches. The CDR3 nucleotides are TGTGCCAGCAGTGAACAGGGGGCGGGTTCACCCCTCCACTTT. As protein: CASSEQGAGSPLHF.

The chain combines TRBV2 with TRBJ1-6; 9 positions agree with TRBD1. V shed 7 bases, J shed 10 bases, and the junction held 8 bases outside the gene matches. The germline gives CDR1 SNHLY, CDR2 FYNNEI. The CDR3 runs to 14 residues. This CDR3 reads CASKRQGVVSPLHF. In nucleotides, the CDR3 is TGTGCCAGCAAAAGACAGGGGGTTGTGTCACCCCTCCACTTT.

This clone was counted once. This chain connects TRBV20-1 to TRBJ1-6; no reliable D call. This CDR3 comprises 12 residues. Trimming took off 3 bases at V and 8 bases at J, with 8 bases between the two ends. CDR1 and CDR2 from the germline V gene are DFQATT and SNEGSKA (reference sequence). In DNA form, the CDR3 reads TGCAGTGCTAGTCCCCCAGATTCACCCCTCCACTTT. Protein: CSASPPDSPLHF.

The chain has TRBV28 and TRBJ2-5, with a weak D call TRBD1 (6 bases). In germline, CDR1 is MDHEN, CDR2 SYDVKM. V was shortened by 5 bases and J by 5 bases, with 18 bases between the two germline ends. This CDR3 has 15 amino acids. CDR3 loop: CASSPPLGAKETQYF. As DNA, the CDR3 is TGTGCCAGCAGTCCTCCATTGGGGGCGAAGGAGACCCAGTACTTC.

The chain carries TRBV28 and TRBJ2-7; no firm D call. Germline CDR1 reads MDHEN; CDR2 reads SYDVKM. V lost 7 bases to trimming and J lost 2 bases, with 18 bases between them. This CDR3 is 15 amino acids long. CDR3 sequence (DNA): TGTGCCAGCATCCCCTCCGACAAGGTGCCCTACGAGCAGTACTTC. Its translation: CASIPSDKVPYEQYF.